This T cell receptor beta chain derives from a study of early T cells in non-severe SARS-CoV-2 infection. About the research overall: From unsorted whole blood, bulk RNA was sequenced, and the chains remained unpaired. Whole-study results and caveats: VDJdb-based matching was biased toward anti-spike CD8 responses and missed private and CD4 specificities.

The TCR library protocol was used to attach unique molecular identifiers. These identifiers were attached to individual cDNA molecules. MiXCR, run by TCRdb on the 5' RACE reads, gives a single entry per CDR3 protein. Here the sample spans 48,000 or so distinct CDR3 sequences, over 5% being singletons. At least ten counts were recorded for this clonotype. The antigen is undetermined. The V and J ends lost 6 bases and 5 bases respectively, with 8 bases between them. This CDR3 is 11 amino acids long. Germline assignment: CDR1 ENHRY and CDR2 SYGVKD. The sequence was collected from an adult who was a healthcare worker with PCR-confirmed SARS-CoV-2 infection or an uninfected control (not recorded which). V gene TRBV10-3 combines with J gene TRBJ2-7, with D uncertain. This specimen was whole blood, taken at baseline. CDR3 amino acids: CAISGLDEQYF. CDR3 sequence (DNA): TGTGCCATCAGCGGCCTTGACGAGCAGTACTTC.